This is a list of T cell receptor beta chains from one sample in a study of blood T cell repertoires in COVID-19. TCRdb keeps only in-frame clones here, not all; method: immunoSEQ multiplex PCR. The profile shows around 250,000 clones, 85% of them singletons. The material sequenced was peripheral blood. All receptors come from a man aged 50 or older with active or convalescent COVID-19. The CDR3 runs from the conserved cysteine through the conserved F or W. D genes are given only for firm matches. For some rows the clone size is stated as once, few or many, or as a class when expanded; others skip it.

clone_size d_call j_call v_call cdr3_nt cdr3_aa
- TRBD2 TRBJ2-1 TRBV7-9 TGTGCCAGCAGCTTTTTCCGGACTAGCGGGGCATCCTACAATGAGCAGTTCTTC CASSFFRTSGASYNEQFF
- - TRBJ2-3 TRBV5-1 TGCGCCAGCAGCTTGGGGGTGCGGGCTAGCACAGATACGCAGTATTTT CASSLGVRASTDTQYF
- - TRBJ2-5 TRBV7-8 TGTGCCAGCAGCTCGTGGACGGGGAAAGAGACCCAGTACTTC CASSSWTGKETQYF
few - TRBJ1-4 TRBV4-1 TGCGCCAGCAGCCCGATCTATACCGCAACTAATGAAAAACTGTTTTTT CASSPIYTATNEKLFF
- - TRBJ1-1 TRBV21-1 TGTGCCAGCAGCAATAGGAAGGAAGAGCGGCACACTGAAGCTTTCTTT CASSNRKEERHTEAFF
few - TRBJ1-5 TRBV27 TGTGCCAGCAGTTCCCTGAATCAGCCCCAGCATTTT CASSSLNQPQHF
- - TRBJ1-5 TRBV18 TGTGCCAGCTCCAGGGAGGATGGCAATCAGCCCCAGCATTTT CASSREDGNQPQHF
- TRBD2 TRBJ2-7 TRBV4-1 TGCGCCAGCAGACTAGCGGCGGTGGGTCTGTACGAGCAGTACTTC CASRLAAVGLYEQYF
few TRBD1 TRBJ2-5 TRBV10-3 TGTGCCACGGGGACAGGGAGGGCTGCTGAGACCCAGTACTTC CATGTGRAAETQYF
- - TRBJ1-4 TRBV30 TGTGCCTGGAGTCCAGACAGCGGGGGGAAACTGTTTTTT CAWSPDSGGKLFF
- - TRBJ1-6 TRBV5-6 TGTGCCAGCCGGCCACCCTCGACGGACAGAGGATGGAATTCACCCCTCCACTTT CASRPPSTDRGWNSPLHF
- - TRBJ1-2 TRBV19 TGTGCCAGTAGTATCGACACCAAGAAAGCCTATGGCTACACCTTC CASSIDTKKAYGYTF
- TRBD2 TRBJ2-1 TRBV19 TGTGCCAGTAGTATCCCAGCGTGGGAGGGTTACAATGAGCAGTTCTTC CASSIPAWEGYNEQFF
many TRBD1 TRBJ1-1 TRBV3-1/TRBV3-2 TGTGCCAGCAGCCAACGCCCAGGGGGCACTGAAGCTTTCTTT CASSQRPGGTEAFF
- - TRBJ2-7 TRBV2 TGTGCCAGCAGTTCACAGGGAAACGAGCAGTACTTC CASSSQGNEQYF
- - TRBJ2-6 TRBV15 TGTGCCACCAGCAGAGTGCCTAGCGAATGGTCTGGGGCCAACGTCCTGACTTTC CATSRVPSEWSGANVLTF
once - TRBJ1-5 TRBV2 TGTGCCAGCACAGGGCGGGGGTCTAGCAATCAGCCCCAGCATTTT CASTGRGSSNQPQHF
- - TRBJ2-4 TRBV5-5 TGTGCCAGCAGCCGGGGGGCGGAAAACATTCAGTACTTC CASSRGAENIQYF
- TRBD1 TRBJ2-7 TRBV5-1 TGCGCCAGCAGCTTTGGGACAGGGGGAGATTACGAGCAGTACTTC CASSFGTGGDYEQYF
once - TRBJ2-5 TRBV5-1 TGCGCCAGCAGCGTCACAGGGAAAGAGACCCAGTACTTC CASSVTGKETQYF
- TRBD1 TRBJ1-2 TRBV5-4 TGTGCCAGCAGCCAGAGCAGGGGGCTGACGGACTATGGCTACACCTTC CASSQSRGLTDYGYTF
- - TRBJ1-3 TRBV2 TGTGCCAGCAGGGAACACCTGACAAGCAGGGACTCTGGAAACACCATATATTTT CASREHLTSRDSGNTIYF
- - TRBJ1-1 TRBV28 TGTGCCAGCAGTTCCCCCGGAGTCACTGAAGCTTTCTTT CASSSPGVTEAFF
- TRBD1 TRBJ2-7 TRBV6-1 TGTGCCAGCAGTGCCACCGGGACAGGGGCCCTCTACGAGCAGTACTTC CASSATGTGALYEQYF
- - TRBJ2-1 TRBV3-1/TRBV3-2 TGTGCCAGCAGCCTCGAGGTAGATGAGCAGTTCTTC CASSLEVDEQFF
- - TRBJ1-4 TRBV9 TGTGCCAGCAGCGTAGAGGGGTCCGGCGATGAAAAACTGTTTTTT CASSVEGSGDEKLFF
- TRBD2 TRBJ2-1 TRBV7-8 TGTGCCAGCAGCCAATTGAGGACTAGCGGGGGCTTAAATGAGCAGTTCTTC CASSQLRTSGGLNEQFF
- TRBD1 TRBJ1-6 TRBV3-1/TRBV3-2 TGTGCCAGCAGAACCGGGACAGGGGGCTATAATTCACCCCTCCACTTT CASRTGTGGYNSPLHF
- TRBD1 TRBJ1-6 TRBV30 TGTGCCTGGAGTCCTGCGGGGACAGGGTTCTATTCACCCCTCCACTTT CAWSPAGTGFYSPLHF